This passage covers 12 T cell receptor beta chains from one sample sequenced in a study of beta chain features in type 1 diabetes. Study conclusions and caveats: Researchers report that Type 1 diabetes patients had moderately but significantly shorter TCRB CDR3s across all four CD4+ subsets.

The isolated RNA, all of it, was reverse transcribed, so expressed TCRB transcripts were what got sequenced. Some clones are missing from TCRdb's copy, which holds only in-frame ones; the method was immunoSEQ multiplex PCR. The repertoire holds hundreds of thousands of clones, with over 13% as singletons. Their antigens are not known. The sample comprised naive CD4+ T cells from blood. The receptors originated from a man aged 18 to 35 with type 1 diabetes.

The chain carries TRBV5-1 and TRBJ2-2, with TRBD1 identical over 8 bases. CDR3 length equals 15 residues. CDR1 and CDR2 (germline): SGHRS, YFSETQ. Trimming took 2 bases from V and 3 from J; bases not matched to a gene: 3. CDR3 in DNA: TGCGCCAGCAGCTTCGCGGACAGGGACACCGGGGAGCTGTTTTTT. Amino acid sequence: CASSFADRDTGELFF.

This clone appeared a few times. The chain carries TRBV4-3 and TRBJ1-2; D not certain. Germline-derived CDR1 and CDR2 are LGHNA and YSLEER. The CDR3 has 13 residues. Trimming shortened V by 10 bases and J by 2 bases, and 14 bases separated the two germline ends. The CDR3 loop is CATYCSLNYGYTF. The CDR3, as DNA: TGCGCCACCTATTGTTCATTGAACTATGGCTACACCTTC.

For this clone: Other DNA variants within this sample encode the same CDR3. This chain uses TRBV30 with TRBJ2-4; TRBD1 agrees at 9 bases. CDR1 and CDR2 (germline): GTSNPN, SVGIG (reference sequence). V was pared by 0 bases and J by 7 bases, with 1 base of the junction left unmatched. The CDR3 is 13 amino acids. As DNA, the CDR3 is TGTGCCTGGAGTGTGGGGACAGGGAACATTCAGTACTTC. It encodes CAWSVGTGNIQYF.

The V and J genes are TRBV5-4 and TRBJ2-1; a weak D match, TRBD2 (5 bases). The V end lost 2 bases, the J end lost 2 bases, and 11 bases lay between the germline ends. Germline V CDR1 and CDR2: SGHNT, YYREEE (reference sequence). The CDR3 spans 15 residues. CDR3: CASSFWGVPYNEQFF. The CDR3 bases are TGTGCCAGCAGCTTTTGGGGAGTCCCCTACAATGAGCAGTTCTTC.

This clone was seen a handful of times. The V and J genes are TRBV25-1 and TRBJ1-5; perhaps TRBD1 as D (5 bases). The germline V gene encodes CDR1 MGHDK and CDR2 SYGVNS. Trimming cost V 5 bases and J 0 bases, with 8 bases left between them. This CDR3 comprises 14 residues. This chain's CDR3 is CASSRGDSNQPQHF. In nucleotides, the CDR3 is TGTGCCAGCAGTCGAGGGGATAGCAATCAGCCCCAGCATTTT.

V gene TRBV2 combines with J gene TRBJ2-7; 8 nucleotides align to TRBD1. V gave up 6 bases and J gave up 5 bases; unmatched junction bases: 18. Germline V gene lookup returns CDR1 SNHLY and CDR2 FYNNEI. There are 17 residues in the CDR3. CDR3 residues: CASSLTPLRRGHDEQYF. The CDR3 region has the DNA TGTGCCAGCAGCCTCACTCCCCTCCGCAGGGGGCACGACGAGCAGTACTTC. Supplemented by reference TRBV2 and TRBJ2-7, the full variable domain reads EPEVTQTPSHQVTQMGQEVILRCVPISNHLYFYWYRQILGQKVEFLVSFYNNEISEKSEIFDDQFSVERPDGSNFTLKIRSTKLEDSAMYFCASSLTPLRRGHDEQYFGPGTRLTVT.

In its sample, this clone was seen a few times. The CDR3 region has the DNA TGTGCCATCAGGACTAGCGGGCCGGCCAACGAGCAGTACTTC. Residues: CAIRTSGPANEQYF. The V gene is TRBV10-3, the J gene TRBJ2-7; TRBD2 agrees at 10 bases. V lost 6 bases to trimming and J lost 5 bases; unmatched junction nucleotides: 7. This CDR3 comprises 14 residues. Germline-derived CDR1 and CDR2 are ENHRY and SYGVKD.

The chain joins TRBV9 to TRBJ2-5; D might be TRBD2 (5 bases). The CDR3 length is 16 residues. Trimming took 1 base from V and 5 from J, leaving 18 bases between them. CDR1 is SGDLS, CDR2 YYNGEE, per germline. CDR3 coding DNA: TGTGCCAGCAGCGTACGGGATGAGCGGAGGATGGAGACCCAGTACTTC. Translation: CASSVRDERRMETQYF. Looking up the rest from reference TRBV9 and TRBJ2-5 gives the full variable domain: DSGVTQTPKHLITATGQRVTLRCSPRSGDLSVYWYQQSLDQGLQFLIQYYNGEERAKGNILERFSAQQFPDLHSELNLSSLELGDSALYFCASSVRDERRMETQYFGPGTRLLVL.

V is TRBV4-1 and J is TRBJ1-2, with D unclear. V was shortened by 0 bases and J by 2 bases, with 7 bases between the two germline ends. This CDR3 region has 14 residues. Germline values: CDR1 MGHRA, CDR2 YSYEKL. The CDR3 region has the DNA TGCGCCAGCAGCCAAGAAGGGATCAACTATGGCTACACCTTC. Translation: CASSQEGINYGYTF.

This chain links TRBV28 with TRBJ2-5; D unresolved. The V and J ends lost 8 bases and 5 bases respectively, with 21 bases between them. This CDR3 has 15 residues. Germline V CDR1 and CDR2: MDHEN, SYDVKM. The chain's CDR3 is CASGWSGRLAETQYF. The DNA for the CDR3 is TGTGCCAGCGGGTGGTCCGGTCGGCTCGCGGAGACCCAGTACTTC.

V and J are TRBV7-2 and TRBJ2-7, with TRBD2 identical over 12 bases. J gave up 3 bases and V 4 bases, and 1 base lay outside the gene matches. The V gene's germline CDR1 is SGHTA and CDR2 FQGNSA. CDR3 size: 14 residues. The chain's CDR3 is CASSSSGGDYEQYF. The CDR3 coding sequence is TGTGCCAGCAGCTCTAGCGGGGGGGACTACGAGCAGTACTTC.

The chain joins TRBV11-3 to TRBJ2-5; tentative D call: TRBD2 (6 bases). V lost 3 bases and J lost 1, with 9 bases in between. CDR3 size: 14 residues. Germline V gene data show CDR1 as SGHNT and CDR2 as YENEEA. The CDR3 spells CASSFGGFQETQYF. Written as DNA, the CDR3 is TGTGCCAGCAGCTTCGGAGGGTTCCAAGAGACCCAGTACTTC.